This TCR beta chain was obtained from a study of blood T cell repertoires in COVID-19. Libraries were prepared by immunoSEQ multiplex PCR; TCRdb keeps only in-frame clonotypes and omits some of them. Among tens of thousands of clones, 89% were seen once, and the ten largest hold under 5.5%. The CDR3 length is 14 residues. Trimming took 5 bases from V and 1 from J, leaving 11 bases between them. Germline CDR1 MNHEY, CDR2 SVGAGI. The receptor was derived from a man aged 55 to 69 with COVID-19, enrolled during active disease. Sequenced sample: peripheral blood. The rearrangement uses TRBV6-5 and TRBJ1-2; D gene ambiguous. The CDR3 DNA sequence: TGTGCCAGCAGTAATCAGCTAGATAACTATGGCTACACCTTC. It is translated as CASSNQLDNYGYTF.